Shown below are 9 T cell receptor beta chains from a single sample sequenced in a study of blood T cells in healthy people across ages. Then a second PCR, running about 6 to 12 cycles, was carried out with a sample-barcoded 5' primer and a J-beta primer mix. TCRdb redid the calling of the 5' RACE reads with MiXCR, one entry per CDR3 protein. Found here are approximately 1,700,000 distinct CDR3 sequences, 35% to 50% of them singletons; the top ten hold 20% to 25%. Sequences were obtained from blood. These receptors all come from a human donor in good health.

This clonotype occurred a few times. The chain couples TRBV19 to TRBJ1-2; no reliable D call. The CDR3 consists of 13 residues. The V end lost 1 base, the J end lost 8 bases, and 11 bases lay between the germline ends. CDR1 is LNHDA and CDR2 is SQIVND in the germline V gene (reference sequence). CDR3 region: CASSIVDFMGYTF. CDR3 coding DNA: TGTGCCAGTAGTATAGTCGACTTTATGGGCTACACCTTC.

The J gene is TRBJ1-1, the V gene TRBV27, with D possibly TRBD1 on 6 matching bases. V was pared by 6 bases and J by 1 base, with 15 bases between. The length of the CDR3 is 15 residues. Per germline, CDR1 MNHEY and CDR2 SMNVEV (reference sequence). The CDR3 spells CASSLNRDTNTEAFF. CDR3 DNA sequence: TGTGCCAGCAGCCTAAACCGGGACACGAACACTGAAGCTTTCTTT.

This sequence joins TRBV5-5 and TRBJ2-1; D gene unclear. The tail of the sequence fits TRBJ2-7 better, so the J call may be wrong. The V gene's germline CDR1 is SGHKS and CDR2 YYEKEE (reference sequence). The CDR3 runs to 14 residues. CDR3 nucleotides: TGTGCCAGCAGCTTGGTAGCATATAACTACGAGCAGTACTTC. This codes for CASSLVAYNYEQYF.

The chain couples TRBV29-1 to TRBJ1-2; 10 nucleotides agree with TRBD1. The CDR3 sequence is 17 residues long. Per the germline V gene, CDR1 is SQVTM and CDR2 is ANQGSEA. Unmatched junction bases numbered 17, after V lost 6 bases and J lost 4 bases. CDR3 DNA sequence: TGCAGCGTGAATCACTTATCCCGGGACAGGGGAAGCTATGGCTACACCTTC. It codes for CSVNHLSRDRGSYGYTF.

The CDR3 DNA is TGTGCCAGCAGTCCCGGCAGACACACAGATACGCAGTATTTT. This codes for CASSPGRHTDTQYF. The chain joins TRBV6-2 or TRBV6-3 to TRBJ2-3, with D unresolved. V lost 5 bases and J lost 2, with 11 bases in between. Germline V CDR1 and CDR2: MNHEY, SVGEGT. This CDR3 spans 14 amino acids.

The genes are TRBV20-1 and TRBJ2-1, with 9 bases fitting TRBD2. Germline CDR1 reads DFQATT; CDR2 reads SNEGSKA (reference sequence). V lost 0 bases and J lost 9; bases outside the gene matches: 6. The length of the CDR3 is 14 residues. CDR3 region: CSAREGGGGSEQFF. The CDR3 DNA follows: TGCAGTGCTAGAGAGGGCGGGGGGGGGTCTGAGCAGTTCTTC.

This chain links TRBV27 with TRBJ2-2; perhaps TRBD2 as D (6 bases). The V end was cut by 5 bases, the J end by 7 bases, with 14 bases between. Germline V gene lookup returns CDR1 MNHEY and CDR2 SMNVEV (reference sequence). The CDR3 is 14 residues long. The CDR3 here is CASSRLGGDGELFF. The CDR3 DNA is TGTGCCAGCAGTCGGCTTGGAGGGGACGGGGAGCTGTTTTTT.

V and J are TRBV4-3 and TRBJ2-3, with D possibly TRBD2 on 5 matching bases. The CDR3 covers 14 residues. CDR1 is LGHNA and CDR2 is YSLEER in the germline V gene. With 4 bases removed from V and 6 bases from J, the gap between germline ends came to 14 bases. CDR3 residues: CASSPASSLDTQYF. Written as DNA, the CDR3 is TGCGCCAGCAGCCCCGCTAGCTCCCTGGATACGCAGTATTTT.

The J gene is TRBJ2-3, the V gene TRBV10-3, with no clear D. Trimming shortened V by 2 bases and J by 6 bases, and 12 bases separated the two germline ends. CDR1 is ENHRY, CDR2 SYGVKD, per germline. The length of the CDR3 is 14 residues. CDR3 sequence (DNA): TGTGCCATCAGTGAGCAAGTGACCGGGGATACGCAGTATTTT. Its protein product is CAISEQVTGDTQYF.